The 21 T cell receptor beta chains listed next were all sequenced from one sample in a study of response to subunit inactivated influenza vaccine. Using its own MiXCR run on the RT-PCR reads, TCRdb lists one record per CDR3 protein. The data contain 710,000 or so distinct CDR3 sequences, 15% to 18% of them singletons. The sequenced sample was PBMCs from blood, obtained approximately 12 days after vaccination. The receptors shown here come from a man in his fifties or sixties who received an inactivated influenza vaccine.

The rearrangement uses TRBV5-1 and TRBJ2-5; possibly TRBD1 or TRBD2 for D (5 bases each). The V and J ends lost 5 bases and 4 bases respectively, with 18 bases between them. This CDR3 is built from 15 residues. Germline CDR1 and CDR2: SGHRS and YFSETQ. Here the CDR3 reads CASRPAGTPRETQYF. CDR3 nucleotide sequence: TGCGCCAGCAGGCCGGCAGGGACGCCGCGAGAGACCCAGTACTTC.

V is TRBV11-2 and J is TRBJ2-5; unclear D gene. CDR3 size: 12 residues. Trimming took off 5 bases at V and 5 bases at J, with 9 bases between the two ends. The germline gives CDR1 SGHAT, CDR2 FQNNGV. The CDR3 nucleotides are TGTGCCAGCAGCGTCACCGGGGAGACCCAGTACTTC. This sequence encodes CASSVTGETQYF.

In this sample, this clonotype turned up a few times. This rearrangement joins TRBV4-1 to TRBJ2-1; TRBD2 might be the D (5 bases). Trimming removed 1 base at V and 0 bases at J, with 13 bases between. The CDR3 has 17 amino acids. Germline CDR1 reads MGHRA; CDR2 reads YSYEKL. DNA of the CDR3: TGCGCCAGCAGCCAAGCTAGAACGGGAAGCTCCTACAATGAGCAGTTCTTC. It is translated as CASSQARTGSSYNEQFF.

V is TRBV6-4 and J is TRBJ2-2, with D unresolved. The CDR3 consists of 13 residues. The germline V and J ends were trimmed by 0 bases and 7 bases, with 6 bases remaining between them. CDR1 and CDR2 (germline): MRHNA, SNTAGT. For the CDR3, the DNA is TGTGCCAGCAGTGACTCGGGGTACGGGGAGCTGTTTTTT. It specifies CASSDSGYGELFF.

The chain is built from TRBV28 and TRBJ2-7; TRBD2 matches at 11 bases. The CDR3 covers 15 residues. Germline V CDR1 and CDR2: MDHEN, SYDVKM. V gave up 6 bases and J gave up 2 bases; unmatched junction bases: 6. As DNA, the CDR3 is TGTGCCAGCAGCAGTCCTAGCGGGGGGACCTACGAGCAGTACTTC. Its protein is CASSSPSGGTYEQYF.

The chain recombines TRBV2 with TRBJ1-2, with D perhaps TRBD1 (5 bases). The germline V and J ends were trimmed by 6 bases and 3 bases, with 11 bases remaining between them. The germline CDR1 and CDR2 sequences are SNHLY and FYNNEI. The CDR3 is made up of 13 amino acids. The CDR3 protein is CASSGGTHYGYTF. Here the CDR3 DNA reads TGTGCCAGCAGCGGAGGGACCCACTATGGCTACACCTTC.

This clonotype was found a few times. The gene calls are TRBV24-1 and TRBJ2-3; D possibly corresponds to TRBD1 (5 bases). Germline V gene lookup returns CDR1 KGHDR and CDR2 SFDVKD. Between the trimmed V and J ends, which lost 3 bases and 6 bases, there was a span of 15 bases. There are 15 residues in the CDR3. The CDR3 DNA is TGTGCCACCAGTGATGAGTACGACAGTTTTGATACGCAGTATTTT. Amino acids: CATSDEYDSFDTQYF.

CDR3 nucleotides: TGTGCCAGCAGTTCGTCATTCACGAGTCAGCCCCAGCATTTT. Its translation is CASSSSFTSQPQHF. V is TRBV12-3 or TRBV12-4 and J is TRBJ1-5, with unresolved D. Trimming stripped 4 bases from V and 6 bases from J, with 13 bases between. The CDR3 extends over 14 amino acids.

This sequence joins TRBV6-2 or TRBV6-3 and TRBJ1-5; TRBD1 is a possible D gene (5 bases). The CDR3 totals 14 residues. V was pared by 4 bases and J by 1 base, with 8 bases between. CDR1 is MNHEY, CDR2 SVGEGT, per germline. The CDR3 spells CASSSRVSNQPQHF. CDR3 nucleotides: TGTGCCAGCAGTTCCAGGGTGAGCAATCAGCCCCAGCATTTT.

The CDR3 sequence is CASSSFKGSGGAAEQFF. The CDR3 DNA sequence: TGTGCCAGCAGTTCATTTAAGGGTAGCGGGGGGGCGGCTGAGCAGTTCTTC. This rearrangement joins TRBV12-3 or TRBV12-4 to TRBJ2-1; 11 bases fit TRBD2. V was clipped by 4 bases and J by 9 bases; unmatched bases: 14. The CDR3 loop spans 17 amino acids.

The table lists this clonotype with a few counts. The chain employs TRBV6-5 and TRBJ2-2; TRBD2 matches 7 bases. Looked up from germline, CDR1 is MNHEY and CDR2 is SVGAGI. The length of the CDR3 is 15 residues. With 1 base clipped from V and 7 bases from J, the junction kept 6 bases outside the gene matches. The CDR3, as DNA: TGTGCCAGCAGTTACTTATCGGGGGGAGTCGGGGAGCTGTTTTTT. Translating gives CASSYLSGGVGELFF.

CDR3 coding DNA: TGTGCCAGCACCCCCATCGGGGCGAACACCGGGGAGCTGTTTTTT. Protein: CASTPIGANTGELFF. The chain is built from TRBV7-2 and TRBJ2-2, with D possibly TRBD2 on 5 matching bases. The CDR3 is made up of 15 amino acids. Germline CDR1 reads SGHTA; CDR2 reads FQGNSA. V lost 7 bases and J lost 0, with 12 bases in between.

The gene calls are TRBV6-5 and TRBJ2-7; 9 positions match TRBD1. The CDR3 loop spans 16 amino acids. In germline, CDR1 is MNHEY, CDR2 SVGAGI. Trimming removed 2 bases from V and 5 bases from J; junction bases left unmatched: 10. The DNA for the CDR3 is TGTGCCAGCAGTTACGCTTTCCCGGGACAGGGCCACGAGCAGTACTTC. Its translation is CASSYAFPGQGHEQYF.

The chain joins TRBV10-3 to TRBJ2-7; 11 bases are shared with TRBD1. This CDR3 has 14 residues. Germline V gene sequence: CDR1 ENHRY, CDR2 SYGVKD. After removal of 7 bases from V and 5 bases from J, the junction contained 7 bases not matched to a gene. The CDR3 DNA reads TGTGCCATCACTGCCGGGACAGGGGGTCACGAGCAGTACTTC. Its protein is CAITAGTGGHEQYF.

This clonotype was counted a few times. This chain connects TRBV4-2 to TRBJ2-7; D not resolved. There are 13 residues in the CDR3. The V gene's germline CDR1 is LGHNA and CDR2 YNFKEQ. The ends were cut back, 5 bases at V and 3 bases at J, with 11 bases in the middle. The CDR3 region is CASSGQENYEQYF. In DNA, the CDR3 is TGTGCCAGCAGCGGTCAAGAAAACTACGAGCAGTACTTC.

This clonotype was observed a single time. One junction end does not reproduce the germline sequence, and a read error may be involved. The V gene is TRBV7-4, the J gene TRBJ2-4; D ambiguous. The CDR3 totals 14 residues. Germline CDR1 reads SGHVT; CDR2 reads SQSDAQ. The CDR3 DNA reads TGTGCCAGCCGCTTAGTAAGATCGGGAAACATTCAGTACTTC. Its translation: CASRLVRSGNIQYF.

The V gene is TRBV6-1, the J gene TRBJ1-6; D may be TRBD1 (6 bases). The CDR3 consists of 15 residues. CDR1 is MNHNS, CDR2 SASEGT, per germline. The V end lost 9 bases, the J end lost 4 bases, and 16 bases lay between the germline ends. CDR3 sequence: CASKTGTPYNSPLHF. DNA for the CDR3: TGTGCCAGTAAGACAGGAACTCCATATAATTCACCCCTCCACTTT.

In this sample, this clonotype turned up many times. V is TRBV25-1 and J is TRBJ2-5, with 7 positions matching TRBD1. V trimming: 4 bases; J trimming: 5 bases; junction bases outside the gene matches: 4. The length of the CDR3 is 13 residues. Looked up from germline, CDR1 is MGHDK and CDR2 is SYGVNS. CDR3 amino acids: CASSGQGLETQYF. CDR3 bases: TGTGCCAGCAGTGGACAGGGTTTGGAGACCCAGTACTTC.

This clonotype was counted between two and nine times. This sequence joins TRBV19 and TRBJ2-5; possibly TRBD1 or TRBD2 for D (5 bases each). This CDR3 spans 12 amino acids. V gave up 5 bases and J gave up 7 bases, with 11 bases separating them. Germline CDR1 LNHDA, CDR2 SQIVND (reference sequence). The CDR3 reads CASSGTLGTQYF. The CDR3 region has the DNA TGTGCCAGTAGTGGGACCCTGGGGACCCAGTACTTC.

This clonotype was seen a few times. The chain couples TRBV5-1 to TRBJ2-7, with 7 bases fitting TRBD2. CDR3 length equals 13 residues. V shed 0 bases and J 5 bases; nucleotides not matched to a gene: 2. Germline CDR1 is SGHRS and CDR2 is YFSETQ. In nucleotides, the CDR3 is TGCGCCAGCAGCTTGGTGGGGGGGGACGAGCAGTACTTC. Its translation: CASSLVGGDEQYF.

This rearrangement joins TRBV4-3 to TRBJ2-1, with TRBD2 matching over 8 bases. Per germline, CDR1 LGHNA and CDR2 YSLEER. Trimming cost V 0 bases and J 2 bases; bases outside gene matches: 15. This CDR3 has 20 amino acids. CDR3 nucleotides: TGCGCCAGCAGCCAAGATTACGCTACCGGGGGGGCCTACCCCTACAATGAGCAGTTCTTC. Translated: CASSQDYATGGAYPYNEQFF.